This TCR beta chain originates from a study of T cells in Graves' hyperthyroidism and ophthalmopathy. Findings and caveats of the study: In simple terms, a model built on 13 V-J features told ophthalmopathy apart from stable hyperthyroidism. Blood also carried most thyroid clonotypes expanded above 0.001.

In regard to this clonotype: Its antigen is unknown.

These patients, aged 18 to 65, had recently diagnosed hyperthyroidism lasting under 2 months. The investigators amplified TCR beta CDR3 regions from RNA transcripts. The HTBI primer set drove a first-round RT-PCR of the TCR CDR3. MiXCR, run by TCRdb on the multiplex PCR reads, gives a single entry per CDR3 protein. The repertoire holds 610,000 or so distinct CDR3 sequences, with around 45% as singletons. The trim removed 11 bases at V and 2 bases at J, leaving 3 bases unmatched. This CDR3 has 12 amino acids. Germline CDR1 SEHNR, CDR2 FQNEAQ (reference sequence). Source material: peripheral blood or thyroid tissue (not recorded which). V is TRBV7-9 and J is TRBJ2-7; 10 bases line up with TRBD2. The sequence derives from a woman under 30 with Graves' hyperthyroidism. This CDR3 reads CAGAGGAYEQYF. As DNA, the CDR3 is TGTGCCGGAGCGGGAGGGGCCTACGAGCAGTACTTC. The whole variable domain, filled in from reference TRBV7-9 and TRBJ2-7, reads DTGVSQNPRHKITKRGQNVTFRCDPISEHNRLYWYRQTLGQGPEFLTYFQNEAQLEKSRLLSDRFSAERPKGSFSTLEIQRTEQGDSAMYLCAGAGGAYEQYFGPGTRLTVT.